Presented here are 22 T cell receptor beta chains from one specimen sequenced in a study of identical twins. TCRdb re-called the 5' RACE reads with MiXCR, one entry per CDR3 protein. The repertoire holds about 720,000 distinct CDR3 sequences, with 15% to 20% as singletons. The same data also went into a second study, on T cells expressing NK-cell markers.

Sequencing was done on a sample of PBMCs. The receptors originated from a woman in her late teens or twenties in good health.

This clonotype was counted only a few times. The J gene is TRBJ2-7, the V gene TRBV25-1, with TRBD1 matching 7 bases. CDR1 is MGHDK, CDR2 SYGVNS, per germline. This CDR3 is 16 amino acids long. J lost 0 bases, V lost 6 bases, and 11 bases had no gene match. CDR3 amino acids: CASRDETGWHSYEQYF. CDR3 in DNA: TGTGCCAGCAGGGATGAGACAGGGTGGCACTCCTACGAGCAGTACTTC.

This clonotype appeared a few times. The chain uses TRBV20-1 and TRBJ1-4; D unclear. CDR3 length: 16 residues. Trimming removed 1 base from V and 0 bases from J, with 12 bases in between. The germline V gene has CDR1 DFQATT and CDR2 SNEGSKA (reference sequence). CDR3 nucleotide sequence: TGCAGTGCTAGAGTGGGGAGTGGGGCAACTAATGAAAAACTGTTTTTT. It specifies CSARVGSGATNEKLFF.

This clonotype appeared many times. V is TRBV12-3 or TRBV12-4 and J is TRBJ2-7; D may be TRBD1 or TRBD2 (5 bases each). The V and J ends lost 5 bases and 1 base respectively, with 15 bases between them. The CDR3 sequence is 15 residues long. The CDR3 protein is CASSARASSSYEQYF. In DNA form, the CDR3 reads TGTGCCAGCAGTGCCAGGGCTAGCAGTTCCTACGAGCAGTACTTC.

The chain combines TRBV20-1 with TRBJ2-1, with D possibly being TRBD2 (6 bases). V was clipped by 3 bases and J by 4 bases, with 16 bases between them. The CDR3 has 15 residues. Germline assignment: CDR1 DFQATT and CDR2 SNEGSKA (reference sequence). CDR3 in amino acids: CSASHTGTGYNEQFF. In DNA form, the CDR3 reads TGCAGTGCTAGCCACACCGGGACTGGATACAATGAGCAGTTCTTC.

The chain carries TRBV10-1 and TRBJ2-5, with D uncertain. Germline loops: CDR1 WNHNN, CDR2 SYGVQD (reference sequence). The V and J ends lost 5 bases and 3 bases respectively, with 10 bases between them. The CDR3 totals 13 residues. The CDR3 bases are TGCGCCAGCAGTACAGCTACCGAAGAGACCCAGTACTTC. Its protein product is CASSTATEETQYF.

This clonotype has more than one count but fewer than ten. The rearrangement joins TRBV5-1 to TRBJ2-7; D could derive from TRBD1 or TRBD2 (5 bases each). CDR1 is SGHRS, CDR2 YFSETQ, per germline. The CDR3 runs 14 residues. Trimming left V 2 bases short and J 2 bases short, with 11 bases between. The CDR3 sequence: CASSLLRETYEQYF. CDR3 coding DNA: TGCGCCAGCAGCTTACTCAGGGAGACCTACGAGCAGTACTTC.

V gene TRBV12-3 or TRBV12-4 combines with J gene TRBJ2-7; 7 nucleotides match TRBD2. J gave up 2 bases and V 5 bases, and 3 bases lay outside the gene matches. The CDR3 contains 13 residues. The CDR3 protein is CASSGLDPYEQYF. The CDR3 region has the DNA TGTGCCAGCAGTGGACTAGACCCCTACGAGCAGTACTTC.

V usage is TRBV15 and J usage is TRBJ1-1; no definite D call. Germline values: CDR1 LNHNV, CDR2 YYDKDF (reference sequence). The CDR3 covers 13 residues. V was shortened by 6 bases and J by 1 base, with 9 bases between the two germline ends. The CDR3 protein is CATSLQKNTEAFF. CDR3 nucleotides: TGTGCCACCAGTCTCCAGAAGAACACTGAAGCTTTCTTT.

V usage is TRBV9 and J usage is TRBJ2-1; D might be TRBD2 (6 bases). The CDR3 spans 18 residues. The V gene's germline CDR1 is SGDLS and CDR2 YYNGEE. Trimming cost V 0 bases and J 0 bases, with 16 bases left between them. Here the CDR3 DNA reads TGTGCCAGCAGCGTAGTGGCGGGATACTTCAGCTCCTACAATGAGCAGTTCTTC. Translating it yields CASSVVAGYFSSYNEQFF.

The rearrangement links TRBV20-1 to TRBJ1-4, with a weak D call TRBD1 (5 bases). Germline V gene data show CDR1 as DFQATT and CDR2 as SNEGSKA (reference sequence). This CDR3 is built from 16 residues. V was trimmed by 4 bases and J by 8 bases, leaving 23 bases between them. The CDR3 loop reads CSATGGSGGLGEKLFF. The CDR3 DNA sequence: TGCAGTGCTACTGGTGGTTCTGGGGGTCTGGGCGAAAAACTGTTTTTT.

V and J are TRBV7-3 and TRBJ1-2; maybe TRBD1 (5 bases). This CDR3 is 14 amino acids long. V dropped 0 bases and J dropped 6 bases, with 11 bases sitting between them. Germline loops: CDR1 SGHTA, CDR2 FQGTGA. This CDR3 is CASSLTPTDHGYTF. CDR3 DNA sequence: TGTGCCAGCAGCTTAACGCCGACAGACCATGGCTACACCTTC.

This rearrangement joins TRBV7-2 to TRBJ2-4, with D perhaps assigned TRBD1 or TRBD2 (5 bases each). V was shortened by 3 bases and J by 0 bases, with 12 bases between the two germline ends. CDR1 SGHTA and CDR2 FQGNSA come from the germline V gene. This CDR3 is 16 amino acids long. The chain's CDR3 is CASSLGVGVAKNIQYF. The CDR3 DNA reads as TGTGCCAGCAGCTTGGGAGTGGGGGTAGCCAAAAACATTCAGTACTTC.

This clonotype was counted between two and nine times. The chain joins TRBV10-1 to TRBJ2-7; 11 bases agree with TRBD2. With V trimmed by 4 bases and J by 4 bases, 15 bases remained unmatched. The CDR3 is 18 residues long. Germline lookup yields CDR1 WNHNN and CDR2 SYGVQD (reference sequence). The CDR3 protein is CASSGGGTGTSGQYEQYF. Written as DNA, the CDR3 is TGCGCCAGCAGTGGCGGGGGCACCGGGACTAGCGGACAATACGAGCAGTACTTC.

This clonotype showed up many times. The J gene is TRBJ2-7, the V gene TRBV20-1, with D perhaps TRBD1 (6 bases). The length of the CDR3 is 11 residues. Trimming removed 4 bases from V and 3 bases from J, with 7 bases in between. Looked up from germline, CDR1 is DFQATT and CDR2 is SNEGSKA (reference sequence). CDR3 sequence: CSAIGGYEQYF. In nucleotides, the CDR3 is TGCAGTGCTATAGGGGGCTACGAGCAGTACTTC.

The gene calls are TRBV20-1 and TRBJ2-1; no definite D call. This CDR3 region has 14 residues. Germline V lookup: CDR1 DFQATT, CDR2 SNEGSKA (reference sequence). V was cut by 6 bases and J by 6 bases, with 18 bases left in between. The CDR3 loop reads CSASKRTRGNEQFF. For the CDR3, the DNA is TGCAGTGCCAGCAAAAGGACGAGAGGCAATGAGCAGTTCTTC.

At least ten counts were recorded for this clonotype. The V call is TRBV5-1, the J call TRBJ2-1; D gene unclear. The CDR3 consists of 15 residues. The ends were cut back, 0 bases at V and 3 bases at J, with 10 bases in the middle. Germline V gives CDR1 SGHRS, CDR2 YFSETQ. The chain's CDR3 is CASSLGSIDYNEQFF. The CDR3 region has the DNA TGCGCCAGCAGCTTGGGTAGTATCGACTACAATGAGCAGTTCTTC.

The V and J genes are TRBV20-1 and TRBJ1-1; D not certain. Per the germline V gene, CDR1 is DFQATT and CDR2 is SNEGSKA (reference sequence). The CDR3 is made up of 11 amino acids. The CDR3, as DNA: TGCAGCGTTCGCGGGGAAGGGTGGGCTTTCTTT. Amino acid sequence: CSVRGEGWAFF.

Here the CDR3 reads CASSQTGLAGLETQYF. Written as DNA, the CDR3 is TGCGCCAGCAGCCAAACGGGACTAGCGGGATTAGAGACCCAGTACTTC. The chain combines TRBV5-1 with TRBJ2-5; 13 nucleotides match TRBD2. The germline gives CDR1 SGHRS, CDR2 YFSETQ. The CDR3 extends over 16 amino acids. The J segment lost 4 bases and the V segment lost 4 bases, leaving 7 bases of the junction unmatched. The full variable domain, its missing parts supplied by reference TRBV5-1 and TRBJ2-5, is KAGVTQTPRYLIKTRGQQVTLSCSPISGHRSVSWYQQTPGQGLQFLFEYFSETQRNKGNFPGRFSGRQFSNSRSEMNVSTLELGDSALYLCASSQTGLAGLETQYFGPGTRLLVL.

This clonotype has at least ten counts. The rearrangement uses TRBV5-1 and TRBJ2-3; TRBD2 is a possible D gene (5 bases). V shed 5 bases and J shed 6 bases, with 16 bases lying between them. Germline CDR1 is SGHRS and CDR2 is YFSETQ. The CDR3 covers 14 residues. Here the CDR3 DNA reads TGCGCCAGCAGACCCCAGACTAACGCGGATACGCAGTATTTT. Translated, it gives CASRPQTNADTQYF.

The chain recombines TRBV6-5 with TRBJ2-7; D ambiguous. CDR1 is MNHEY, CDR2 SVGAGI, per germline. Between the trimmed V and J ends, which lost 0 bases and 3 bases, there was a span of 9 bases. This CDR3 has 14 residues. DNA for the CDR3: TGTGCCAGCAGTTACTCGAGAACAGTCTACGAGCAGTACTTC. It yields the protein CASSYSRTVYEQYF.

The rearrangement joins TRBV12-5 to TRBJ2-1; the D gene is possibly TRBD2 (5 bases). CDR3 length: 15 amino acids. Germline V gene sequence: CDR1 LGHNT, CDR2 FRNRAP. Trimming pared 2 bases from V and 0 bases from J, leaving 8 bases between. CDR3 amino acids: CASGLTGSSYNEQFF. CDR3 nucleotides: TGTGCTAGTGGTTTGACGGGGAGCTCCTACAATGAGCAGTTCTTC. Drawing the rest from reference TRBV12-5 and TRBJ2-1, the complete variable domain is DARVTQTPRHKVTEMGQEVTMRCQPILGHNTVFWYRQTMMQGLELLAYFRNRAPLDDSGMPKDRFSAEMPDATLATLKIQPSEPRDSAVYFCASGLTGSSYNEQFFGPGTRLTVL.

This CDR3 is CASRSPGQGYNSPLHF. CDR3 sequence (DNA): TGCGCCAGCAGGTCCCCGGGACAGGGATATAATTCACCCCTCCACTTT. The V call is TRBV5-1, the J call TRBJ1-6, with 9 bases that match TRBD1. The germline gives CDR1 SGHRS, CDR2 YFSETQ. The length of the CDR3 is 16 residues. V lost 5 bases to trimming and J lost 4 bases; unmatched junction nucleotides: 7. Full variable domain (remainder filled in from reference TRBV5-1 and TRBJ1-6): KAGVTQTPRYLIKTRGQQVTLSCSPISGHRSVSWYQQTPGQGLQFLFEYFSETQRNKGNFPGRFSGRQFSNSRSEMNVSTLELGDSALYLCASRSPGQGYNSPLHFGNGTRLTVT.